The T cell receptor beta chain described here comes from a study of blood T cell repertoires in COVID-19 (dated by TCRdb to 2018 to 2020). Describing the broader study: Samples from collaborators originated in the United States, Italy and Spain and spanned both the acute and convalescent phases of COVID-19. The prospective study material was composed of cDNA or gDNA derived from T cells, B-cell-depleted T cells, or PBMCs. Subjects who had been exposed to COVID-19, were actively infected with it, or had recovered from it provided the deeply sampled blood TCRbeta repertoires that made up the dataset. A freely available public database, intended as a resource for researchers studying the immune response to SARS-CoV-2, is where the repertoires were released. The samples were drawn from the first 160 participants of the ongoing ImmuneRACE study and from over a thousand subjects provided by 6 global collaborators. Nearly every sample came with metadata listing a de-identified subject ID, COVID-19 status, age in years and sex. Where available, HLA class I and class II types were obtained from metadata supplied by the sample provider rather than from assay-based typing.

To note about this clone: It lacks a known antigen. No base quality information exists; no much larger clone differs at one position.

One collaborating source in Seattle enrolled patients while the patients were actively infected and followed the patients over time throughout the course of disease. Collaborating institutions collected whole blood in K2EDTA tubes following their own protocols. For TCRbeta analysis, collaborators shipped samples as frozen whole blood, isolated PBMCs, or DNA extracted from either of those sample types. The immunoSEQ Assay, a bias-controlled multiplex PCR, was used to amplify TCRbeta CDR3 regions from genomic DNA. Concerning the study's data processing: The number of nucleated cells in each sample was estimated from the amplification of reference gene primers within the assay. To quantify the absolute abundance of each unique TCRbeta CDR3 rearrangement, sequence reads were collapsed and filtered. For each sample, productive Simpson clonality was calculated as the square root of Simpson's diversity index across productive rearrangements. Held by TCRdb, this immuneACCESS table contains in-frame sequences only and omits some clones. Under half of the omission traces to an unresolved V gene where checked; the cause of the rest is unknown. V and J calls and clone size are those listed in that table; D and trimming were worked out from the DNA. The sample has about 180,000 clones on record, 70% to 90% of them singletons. The top ten clonotypes cover about 20% of the sample.

Paper-wide results and their limitations: The amount of clinical and demographic metadata varied by source and participant and was provided uncurated.

Input material: peripheral blood. The source is a person between 65 and 80 years old with COVID-19, enrolled during active disease.

CDR3 reads: CASSYSTNYEQYF. The sequence in DNA is TGTGCCAGCAGTTACTCGACTAACTACGAGCAGTACTTC. In this chain, TRBV6-5 is recombined with TRBJ2-7; the best D guess is TRBD2, with 5 bases matching. The CDR3 spans 13 residues, from the cysteine through the phenylalanine. Just CDR3 DNA is preserved here, 39 bases in frame from base 1. The germline V gene yields MNHEY for CDR1 and SVGAGI for CDR2. The germline ends are 6 bases apart after V is trimmed by 0 bases and J by 3 bases.